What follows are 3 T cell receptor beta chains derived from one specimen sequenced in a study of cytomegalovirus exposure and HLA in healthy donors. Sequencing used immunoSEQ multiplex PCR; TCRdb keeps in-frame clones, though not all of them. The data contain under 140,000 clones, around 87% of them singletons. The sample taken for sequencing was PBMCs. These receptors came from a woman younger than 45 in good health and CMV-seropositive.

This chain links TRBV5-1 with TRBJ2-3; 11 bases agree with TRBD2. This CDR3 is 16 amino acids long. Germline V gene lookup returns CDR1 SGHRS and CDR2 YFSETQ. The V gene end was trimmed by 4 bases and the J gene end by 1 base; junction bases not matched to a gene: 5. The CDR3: CASSPAGLAGTDTQYF. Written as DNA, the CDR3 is TGCGCCAGCAGCCCGGCGGGACTAGCGGGCACAGATACGCAGTATTTT.

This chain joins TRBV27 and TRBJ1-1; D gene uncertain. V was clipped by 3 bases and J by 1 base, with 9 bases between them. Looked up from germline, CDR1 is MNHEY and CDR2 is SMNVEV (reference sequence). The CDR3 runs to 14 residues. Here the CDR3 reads CASSFRERNTEAFF. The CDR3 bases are TGTGCCAGCAGTTTCCGGGAGAGGAACACTGAAGCTTTCTTT.

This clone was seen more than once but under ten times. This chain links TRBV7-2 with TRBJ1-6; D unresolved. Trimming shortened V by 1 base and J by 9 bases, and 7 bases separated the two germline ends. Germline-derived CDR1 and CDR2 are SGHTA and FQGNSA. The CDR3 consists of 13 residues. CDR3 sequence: CASSLEAGSPLHF. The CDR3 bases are TGTGCCAGCAGCTTAGAAGCAGGTTCACCCCTCCACTTT.